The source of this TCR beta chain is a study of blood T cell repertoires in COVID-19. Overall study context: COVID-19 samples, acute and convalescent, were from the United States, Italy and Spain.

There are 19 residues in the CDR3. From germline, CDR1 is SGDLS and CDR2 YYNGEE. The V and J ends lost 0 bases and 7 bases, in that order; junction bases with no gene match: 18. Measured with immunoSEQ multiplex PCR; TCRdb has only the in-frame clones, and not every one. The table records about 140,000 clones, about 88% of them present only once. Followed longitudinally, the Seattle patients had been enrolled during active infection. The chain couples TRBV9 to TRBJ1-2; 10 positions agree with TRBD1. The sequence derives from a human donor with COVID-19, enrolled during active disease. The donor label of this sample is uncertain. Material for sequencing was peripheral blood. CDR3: CASSVEEKPGTGAVGGYTF. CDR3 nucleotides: TGTGCCAGCAGCGTAGAGGAAAAGCCCGGGACAGGGGCTGTGGGTGGCTACACCTTC.